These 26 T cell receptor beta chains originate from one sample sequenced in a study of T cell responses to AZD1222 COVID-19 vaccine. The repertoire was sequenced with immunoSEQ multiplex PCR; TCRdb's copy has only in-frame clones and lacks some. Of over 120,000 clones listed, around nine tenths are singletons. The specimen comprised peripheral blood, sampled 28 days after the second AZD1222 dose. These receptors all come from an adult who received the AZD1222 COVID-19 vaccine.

The CDR3 nucleotides read TGTGCCACCAGTGATTTACTAGCGGGGGACAATGAGCAGTTCTTC. Its protein product is CATSDLLAGDNEQFF. The chain is built from TRBV24-1 and TRBJ2-1; 11 bases line up with TRBD2. CDR1 is KGHDR, CDR2 SFDVKD, per germline. This CDR3 has 15 residues. V shed 1 base, J shed 5 bases, and the junction held 0 bases outside the gene matches.

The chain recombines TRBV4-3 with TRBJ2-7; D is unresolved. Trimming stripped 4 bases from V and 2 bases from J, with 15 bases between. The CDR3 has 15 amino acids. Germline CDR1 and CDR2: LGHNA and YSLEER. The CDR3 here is CASSPSGGPTYEQYF. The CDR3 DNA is TGCGCCAGCAGCCCGTCGGGCGGCCCGACCTACGAGCAGTACTTC.

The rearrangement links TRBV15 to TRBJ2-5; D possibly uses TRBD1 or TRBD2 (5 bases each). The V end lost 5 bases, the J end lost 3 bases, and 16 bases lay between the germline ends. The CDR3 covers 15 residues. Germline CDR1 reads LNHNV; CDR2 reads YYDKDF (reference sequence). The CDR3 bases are TGTGCCACCAGCCTAGTTCGGGACCGGGAAGAGACCCAGTACTTC. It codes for CATSLVRDREETQYF.

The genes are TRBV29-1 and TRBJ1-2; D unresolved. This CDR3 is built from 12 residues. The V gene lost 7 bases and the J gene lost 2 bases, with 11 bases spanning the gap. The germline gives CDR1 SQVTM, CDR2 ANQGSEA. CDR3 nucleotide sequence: TGCAGCGCCCAACCAGACAACTATGGCTACACCTTC. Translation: CSAQPDNYGYTF.

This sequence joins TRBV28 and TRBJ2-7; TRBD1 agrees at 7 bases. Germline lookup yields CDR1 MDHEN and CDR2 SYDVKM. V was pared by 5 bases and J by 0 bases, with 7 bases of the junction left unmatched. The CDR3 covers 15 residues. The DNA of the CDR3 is TGTGCCAGCAGTACTACAGGGGCGAACTCCTACGAGCAGTACTTC. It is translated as CASSTTGANSYEQYF.

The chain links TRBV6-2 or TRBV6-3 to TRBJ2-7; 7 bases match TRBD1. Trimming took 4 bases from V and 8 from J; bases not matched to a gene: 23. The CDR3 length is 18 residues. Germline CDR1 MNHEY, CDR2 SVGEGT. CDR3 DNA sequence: TGTGCCAGCAGTTCCCGGGACAGTCCTATACCTTACGAGTATAAGCAGTACTTC. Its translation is CASSSRDSPIPYEYKQYF.

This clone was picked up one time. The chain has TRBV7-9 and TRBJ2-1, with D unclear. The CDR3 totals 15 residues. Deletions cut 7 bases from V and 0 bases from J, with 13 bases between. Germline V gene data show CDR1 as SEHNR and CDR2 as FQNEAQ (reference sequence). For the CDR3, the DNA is TGTGCCAGCACCTGGAGCGTTGCCTCCTACAATGAGCAGTTCTTC. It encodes CASTWSVASYNEQFF.

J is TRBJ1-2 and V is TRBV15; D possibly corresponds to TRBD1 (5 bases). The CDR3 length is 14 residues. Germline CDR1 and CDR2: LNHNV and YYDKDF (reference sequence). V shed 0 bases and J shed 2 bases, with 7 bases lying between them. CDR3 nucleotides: TGTGCCACCAGCAGAGATGGGGGGAACTATGGCTACACCTTC. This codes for CATSRDGGNYGYTF.

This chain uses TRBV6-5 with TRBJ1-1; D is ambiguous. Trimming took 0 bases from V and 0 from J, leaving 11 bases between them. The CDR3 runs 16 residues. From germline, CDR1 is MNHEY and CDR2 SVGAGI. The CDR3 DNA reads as TGTGCCAGCAGTTACTCGACGGGATTCATGAACACTGAAGCTTTCTTT. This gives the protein CASSYSTGFMNTEAFF.

The CDR3 here is CASSESVAGADEQYF. The CDR3 nucleotides read TGCGCCAGCAGTGAGTCCGTGGCAGGGGCCGACGAGCAGTACTTC. The chain links TRBV10-1 to TRBJ2-7, with a weak D call TRBD1 (6 bases). There are 15 residues in the CDR3. Trimming stripped 0 bases from V and 5 bases from J, with 14 bases between. Germline V gives CDR1 WNHNN, CDR2 SYGVQD (reference sequence).

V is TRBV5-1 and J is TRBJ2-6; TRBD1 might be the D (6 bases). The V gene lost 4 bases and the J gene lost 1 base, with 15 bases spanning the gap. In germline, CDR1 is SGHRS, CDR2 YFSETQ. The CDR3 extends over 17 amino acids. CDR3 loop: CASSVSIQGSGANVLTF. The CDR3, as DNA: TGCGCCAGCAGCGTAAGCATACAGGGATCTGGGGCCAACGTCCTGACTTTC.

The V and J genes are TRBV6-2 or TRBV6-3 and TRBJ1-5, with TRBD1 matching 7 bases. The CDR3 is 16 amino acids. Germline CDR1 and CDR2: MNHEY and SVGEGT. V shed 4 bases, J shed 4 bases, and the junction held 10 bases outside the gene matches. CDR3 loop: CASSSRRQGENQPQHF. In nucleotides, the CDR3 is TGTGCCAGCAGTTCCCGGCGGCAGGGGGAGAATCAGCCCCAGCATTTT.

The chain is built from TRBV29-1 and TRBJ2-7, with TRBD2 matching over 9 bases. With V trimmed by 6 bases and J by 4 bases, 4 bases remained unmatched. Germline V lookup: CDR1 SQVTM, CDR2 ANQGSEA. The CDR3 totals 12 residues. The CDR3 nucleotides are TGCAGCGTGGCGGGAGGGCCTTACGAGCAGTACTTC. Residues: CSVAGGPYEQYF.

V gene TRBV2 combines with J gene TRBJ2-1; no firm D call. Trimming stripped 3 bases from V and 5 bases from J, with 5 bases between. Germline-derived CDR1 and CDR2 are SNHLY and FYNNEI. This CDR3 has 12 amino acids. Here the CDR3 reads CASSEFHNEQFF. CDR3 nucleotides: TGTGCCAGCAGTGAGTTTCACAATGAGCAGTTCTTC.

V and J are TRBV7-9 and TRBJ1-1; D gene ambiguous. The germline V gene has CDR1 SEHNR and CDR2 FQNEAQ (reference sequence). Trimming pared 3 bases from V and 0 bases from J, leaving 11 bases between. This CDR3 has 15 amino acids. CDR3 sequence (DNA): TGTGCCAGCAGCTTTAGGGTGCCCTTGAACACTGAAGCTTTCTTT. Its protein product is CASSFRVPLNTEAFF.

CDR3 region: CASSLQGGVTGELFF. DNA of the CDR3: TGTGCCAGCAGTTTACAGGGCGGTGTCACCGGGGAGCTGTTTTTT. The chain combines TRBV28 with TRBJ2-2; D is possibly TRBD1 (5 bases). V was pared by 2 bases and J by 4 bases, with 11 bases between. This CDR3 spans 15 amino acids. Germline V gene sequence: CDR1 MDHEN, CDR2 SYDVKM.

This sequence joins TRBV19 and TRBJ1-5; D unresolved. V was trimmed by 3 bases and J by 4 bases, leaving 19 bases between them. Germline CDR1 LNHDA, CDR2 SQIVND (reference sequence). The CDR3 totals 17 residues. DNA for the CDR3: TGTGCCAGTAGTATGGTGGCCACCGCCCGTTTGAATCAGCCCCAGCATTTT. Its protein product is CASSMVATARLNQPQHF.

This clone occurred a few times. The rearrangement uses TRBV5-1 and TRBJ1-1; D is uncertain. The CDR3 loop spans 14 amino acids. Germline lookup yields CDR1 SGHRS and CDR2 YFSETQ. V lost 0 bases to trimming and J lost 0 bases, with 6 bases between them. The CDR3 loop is CASSLGRLNTEAFF. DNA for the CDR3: TGCGCCAGCAGCTTGGGACGGCTGAACACTGAAGCTTTCTTT.

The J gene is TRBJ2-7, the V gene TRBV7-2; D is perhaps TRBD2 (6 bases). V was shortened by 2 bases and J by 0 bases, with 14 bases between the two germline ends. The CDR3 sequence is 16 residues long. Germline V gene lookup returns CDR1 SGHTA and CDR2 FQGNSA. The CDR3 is CASSLKSGWSSYEQYF. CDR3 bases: TGTGCCAGCAGCTTAAAAAGCGGGTGGAGCTCCTACGAGCAGTACTTC.

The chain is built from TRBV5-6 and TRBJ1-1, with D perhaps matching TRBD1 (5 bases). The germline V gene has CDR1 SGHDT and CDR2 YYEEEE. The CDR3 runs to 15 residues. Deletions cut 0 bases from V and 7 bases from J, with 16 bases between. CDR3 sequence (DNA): TGTGCCAGCAGCTTGGGAGCCGGGGGTCGGGGTGAAGCTTTCTTT. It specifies CASSLGAGGRGEAFF.

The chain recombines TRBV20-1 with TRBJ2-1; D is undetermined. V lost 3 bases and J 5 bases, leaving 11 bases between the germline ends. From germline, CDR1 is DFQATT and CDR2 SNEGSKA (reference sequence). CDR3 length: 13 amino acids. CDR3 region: CSASLAADNEQFF. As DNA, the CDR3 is TGCAGTGCTAGTCTCGCGGCCGACAATGAGCAGTTCTTC.

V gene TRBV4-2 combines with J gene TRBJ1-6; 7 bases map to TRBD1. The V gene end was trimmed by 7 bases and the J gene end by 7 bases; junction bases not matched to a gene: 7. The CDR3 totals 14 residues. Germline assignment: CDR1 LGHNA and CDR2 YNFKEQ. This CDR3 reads CASTMDRRNSPLHF. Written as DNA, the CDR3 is TGTGCCAGCACTATGGACAGGCGGAATTCACCCCTCCACTTT.

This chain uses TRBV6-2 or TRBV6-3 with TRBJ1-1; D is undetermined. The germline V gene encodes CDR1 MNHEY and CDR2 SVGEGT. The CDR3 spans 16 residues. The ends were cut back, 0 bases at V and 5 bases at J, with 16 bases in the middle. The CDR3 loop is CASSYSWRSQNTEAFF. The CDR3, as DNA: TGTGCCAGCAGTTACTCATGGCGGAGCCAAAATACTGAAGCTTTCTTT.

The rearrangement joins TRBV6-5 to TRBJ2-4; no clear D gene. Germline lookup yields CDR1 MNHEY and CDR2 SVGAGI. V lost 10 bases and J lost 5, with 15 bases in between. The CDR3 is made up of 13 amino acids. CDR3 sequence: CATSRAGENIQYF. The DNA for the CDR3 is TGTGCCACCTCAAGGGCAGGTGAAAACATTCAGTACTTC.

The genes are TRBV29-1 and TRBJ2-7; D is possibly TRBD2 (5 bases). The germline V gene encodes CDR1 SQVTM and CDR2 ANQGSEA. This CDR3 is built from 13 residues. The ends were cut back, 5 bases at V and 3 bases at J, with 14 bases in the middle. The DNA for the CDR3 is TGCAGCGTTAGTCGCGGGCAGAGCTACGAGCAGTACTTC. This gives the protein CSVSRGQSYEQYF.

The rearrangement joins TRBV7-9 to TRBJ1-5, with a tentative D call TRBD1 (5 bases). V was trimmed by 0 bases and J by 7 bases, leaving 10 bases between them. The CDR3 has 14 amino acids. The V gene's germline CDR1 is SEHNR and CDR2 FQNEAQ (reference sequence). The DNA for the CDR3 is TGTGCCAGCAGCTTAGCATATGGGGGGCAGCCCCAGCATTTT. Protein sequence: CASSLAYGGQPQHF. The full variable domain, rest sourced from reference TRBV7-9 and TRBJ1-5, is DTGVSQNPRHKITKRGQNVTFRCDPISEHNRLYWYRQTLGQGPEFLTYFQNEAQLEKSRLLSDRFSAERPKGSFSTLEIQRTEQGDSAMYLCASSLAYGGQPQHFGDGTRLSIL.